This TCR beta chain appears in the sequencing data of a study of CD4 T cells in relation to SARS-CoV-2 and coronaviruses. Turning to the study itself: Controls used an HIV-1 Nef peptide pool or no peptide. Findings and limits, study-wide: Compared with monoreactive clones, crossreactive clones showed significantly weaker SARS-CoV-2 expansion.

Repertoires were generated with immunoSEQ multiplex PCR, while TCRdb's copy carries only in-frame clones and drops some. The table lists tens of thousands of clones, about 70% of them singletons, with around 19% in the top ten. Before the COVID-19 pandemic, during about 2010-2018, CD4+ T cells were taken from unexposed donors. After less than 11 days of culture, CD4+ T cells were isolated. Remarks on this clone: Its target is not known.

Germline V gene sequence: CDR1 SGHTA, CDR2 FQGNSA. J gave up 5 bases and V 7 bases, and 13 bases lay outside the gene matches. The CDR3 extends over 16 amino acids. Sequenced input: CD4+ T cells from PBMCs, cultured in vitro. The TCR sequence derives from a human donor in good health. V usage is TRBV7-2 and J usage is TRBJ1-4; TRBD1 matches 7 bases. The DNA for the CDR3 is TGTGCCAGCACAACCAGAAGACAGGGCAGGAATGAAAAACTGTTTTTT. Translation: CASTTRRQGRNEKLFF. The full variable domain, completed using reference TRBV7-2 and TRBJ1-4, is GAGVSQSPSNKVTEKGKDVELRCDPISGHTALYWYRQSLGQGLEFLIYFQGNSAPDKSGLPSDRFSAERTGGSVSTLTIQRTQQEDSAVYLCASTTRRQGRNEKLFFGSGTQLSVL.